These T cell receptor beta chains were read from a single sample in a study of post-analysis software for immune sequencing data. TCRdb reanalysed the PCR reads using MiXCR and keeps one entry per CDR3 protein. This table has over 150,000 distinct CDR3 sequences, approximately 30% appearing once. Sequenced: blood. Every receptor here comes from a girl aged 10 to 17 with multiple sclerosis. Each CDR3 is given with its conserved first and last residue. D genes are given only for firm matches. Size is omitted from some rows. Given values are once, few, many or a class for expanded clones.

TGCAGTGCTACCGACCGGGGCCGCCTTTTGGATGAGCAGTTCTTC	CSATDRGRLLDEQFF	TRBV20-1	-	TRBJ2-1	-
TGTGCCAGCAGTACGCAAAGGGGACAAAACGTATTGCAGTACTTC	CASSTQRGQNVLQYF	TRBV25-1	many	TRBJ2-7	-
TGTGCCAGCAGGCCCGGACTAGCGGACACAGATACGCAGTATTTT	CASRPGLADTDTQYF	TRBV3-1	-	TRBJ2-3	TRBD2
TGCAGTGCTCCCCGGACAGGGGTTACCACTGAAGCTTTCTTT	CSAPRTGVTTEAFF	TRBV20-1	-	TRBJ1-1	TRBD1
TGTGCCAGCAGCCAAGCCCGGGCCCCCCTCCAGCAGTTCTTC	CASSQARAPLQQFF	TRBV3-1	many	TRBJ2-1	-
TGTGCCAGCAGCCCCGGCCTGACAGGGTCGGACACCGGGGAGCTGTTTTTT	CASSPGLTGSDTGELFF	TRBV27	once	TRBJ2-2	TRBD1
TGTGCCAGCAGCACCGGACAGGGGTACTATGGCTACACCTTC	CASSTGQGYYGYTF	TRBV7-2	many	TRBJ1-2	TRBD1
TGCGCCAGCAGCTCATGGACAGGTAGCACAGATACGCAGTATTTT	CASSSWTGSTDTQYF	TRBV5-1	few	TRBJ2-3	TRBD1
TGTGCCACCAGCAGAAGCTCTTATGGCTACACCTTC	CATSRSSYGYTF	TRBV15	many	TRBJ1-2	-
TGTGCCATCAGTGAGTCAGGGGCGCGCAGCCTTCAGTACTTC	CAISESGARSLQYF	TRBV10-3	many	TRBJ2-4	-
TGTGCCAGCAGCTTCGGGACTAGCCAGTACTTC	CASSFGTSQYF	TRBV7-2	many	TRBJ2-5	TRBD2
TGCGCCAGCAGCTTGTCGTCAGGGGGAAGTATGAATGAGCAGTTCTTC	CASSLSSGGSMNEQFF	TRBV5-1	-	TRBJ2-1	TRBD1
TGTGCCAGCAGTTTAGCGTCTAGCGGATCCTACAATGAGCAGTTCTTC	CASSLASSGSYNEQFF	TRBV28	-	TRBJ2-1	TRBD2
TGCGCCAGCAGCTTGGGTCCCCGGGATAATGAAAAACTGTTTTTT	CASSLGPRDNEKLFF	TRBV5-1	-	TRBJ1-4	-
TGTGCCAGCAGCCAAGACCGGGCCGAGGGCACTGAAGCTTTCTTT	CASSQDRAEGTEAFF	TRBV7-3	-	TRBJ1-1	-
TGTGCCAGCAGTTTATCCAGGGCAAATTCACCCCTCCACTTT	CASSLSRANSPLHF	TRBV12-3/TRBV12-4	few	TRBJ1-6	-
TGTGCCAGCAGCTTAGCGGGCGGGACAGGGGAAGAAAAACTGTTTTTT	CASSLAGGTGEEKLFF	TRBV27	-	TRBJ1-4	TRBD1
TGCAGTGCGCCGGACAGGGCTGGAACTGAAGCTTTCTTT	CSAPDRAGTEAFF	TRBV20-1	few	TRBJ1-1	TRBD1
TGCAGTGGTACTCCCGGGAGCCAAGAGACCCAGTACTTC	CSGTPGSQETQYF	TRBV20-1	many	TRBJ2-5	-
TGTGCCAGCAGCTTAGATAGTAAAGAGACCCAGTACTTC	CASSLDSKETQYF	TRBV7-2	many	TRBJ2-5	-
TGCGCCAGCAGCTTGAACCCGACTAGCGGGAGTCACAATGAGCAGTTCTTC	CASSLNPTSGSHNEQFF	TRBV5-1	-	TRBJ2-1	TRBD2
TGTGCCAGCAGCCAAGGCCTCGGACAGGGTTCTTACAATGAGCAGTTCTTC	CASSQGLGQGSYNEQFF	TRBV14	few	TRBJ2-1	TRBD1
TGTGCCAGCAGTTTGGCGGACACAACTTACAATGAGCAGTTCTTC	CASSLADTTYNEQFF	TRBV12-3/TRBV12-4	-	TRBJ2-1	-
TGTGCCCGCAGTCGATCTTCTCCAGCGGATGTGTACGAGCAGTACTTC	CARSRSSPADVYEQYF	TRBV12-3/TRBV12-4	-	TRBJ2-7	-
TGTGCCAGCAGCCCCCGGGAGACCTCCTACAATGAGCAGTTCTTC	CASSPRETSYNEQFF	TRBV11-2	-	TRBJ2-1	-
TGTGCCAGCAGCTTAGACTACCTAGGACAGCGCGAGCAGTACTTC	CASSLDYLGQREQYF	TRBV7-9	few	TRBJ2-7	-
TGTGCCAGCACCGAACGGCGTAGCGGGAGGGCTCTCAATGAGCAGTTCTTC	CASTERRSGRALNEQFF	TRBV6-6	-	TRBJ2-1	TRBD2
TGTGCCAGCAGCTTAGCGGAAGTCGGGACTTATATTGGAGCCTACAATGAGCAGTTCTTC	CASSLAEVGTYIGAYNEQFF	TRBV7-9	few	TRBJ2-1	-
TGTGCCAGCAGCCCCCTAGAAGAGGGTATAAATGAGCAGTTCTTC	CASSPLEEGINEQFF	TRBV3-1	few	TRBJ2-1	-
TGTGCCATCAGTGCGGGGACTAGCGGGAGGGCCACAGATACGCAGTATTTT	CAISAGTSGRATDTQYF	TRBV10-3	-	TRBJ2-3	TRBD2
TGCAGTGCTAGAGATTCCTTCTCGTTTAGAGGGAGCTTTGAGCAGTACTTC	CSARDSFSFRGSFEQYF	TRBV20-1	few	TRBJ2-4	-
TGCAGCGTTGGGGACAAACGTAATGAGCAGTTCTTC	CSVGDKRNEQFF	TRBV29-1	many	TRBJ2-1	-
TGTGCCAGCAGCCGGGACTTTGGCGAGCAGTACTTC	CASSRDFGEQYF	TRBV14	-	TRBJ2-7	-
TGTGCCATCAGGAACGGGACTAGGAGTTACAATGAGCAGTTCTTC	CAIRNGTRSYNEQFF	TRBV10-3	few	TRBJ2-1	TRBD2
TGTGCCATCAGTGGGGACAGTGAAAAACTGTTTTTT	CAISGDSEKLFF	TRBV10-3	few	TRBJ1-4	TRBD1
TGCAGTGCCCCCGAGGGGGGAAATCTCAGGGTTCGCTATGGCTACACCTTC	CSAPEGGNLRVRYGYTF	TRBV20-1	once	TRBJ1-2	-
TGTGCCAGCAGTCCGGTGACAGGGGGAGGATATGGCTACACCTTC	CASSPVTGGGYGYTF	TRBV28	-	TRBJ1-2	TRBD1
TGTGCCAGCAGCCAAGGACTAGCGGGGAGAGTGCTAGTTACGCAGTATTTT	CASSQGLAGRVLVTQYF	TRBV3-1	many	TRBJ2-3	TRBD2
TGTGCCTGGGCGGCAGGGGCTTACTACGAGCAGTACTTC	CAWAAGAYYEQYF	TRBV30	many	TRBJ2-7	-
TGCGCCAGCAGCTTGACGGGCGGGCGTGGCTACACCTTC	CASSLTGGRGYTF	TRBV5-1	many	TRBJ1-2	-